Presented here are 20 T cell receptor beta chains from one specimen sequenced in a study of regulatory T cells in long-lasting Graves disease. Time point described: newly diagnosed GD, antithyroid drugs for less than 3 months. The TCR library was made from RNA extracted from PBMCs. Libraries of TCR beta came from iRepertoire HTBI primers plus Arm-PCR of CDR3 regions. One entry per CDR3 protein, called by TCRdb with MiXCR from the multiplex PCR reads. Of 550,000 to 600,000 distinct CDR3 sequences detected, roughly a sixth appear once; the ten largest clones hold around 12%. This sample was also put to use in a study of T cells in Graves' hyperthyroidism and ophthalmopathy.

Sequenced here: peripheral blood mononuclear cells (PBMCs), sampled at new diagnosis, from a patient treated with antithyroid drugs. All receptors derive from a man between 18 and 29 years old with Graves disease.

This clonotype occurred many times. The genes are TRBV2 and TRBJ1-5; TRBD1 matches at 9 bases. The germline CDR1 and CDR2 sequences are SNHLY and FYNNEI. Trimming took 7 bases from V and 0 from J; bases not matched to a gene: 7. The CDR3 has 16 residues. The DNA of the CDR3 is TGTGCCAGCAAAAGGACAGGGGCTAATAGCAATCAGCCCCAGCATTTT. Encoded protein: CASKRTGANSNQPQHF. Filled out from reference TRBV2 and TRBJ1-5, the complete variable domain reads EPEVTQTPSHQVTQMGQEVILRCVPISNHLYFYWYRQILGQKVEFLVSFYNNEISEKSEIFDDQFSVERPDGSNFTLKIRSTKLEDSAMYFCASKRTGANSNQPQHFGDGTRLSIL.

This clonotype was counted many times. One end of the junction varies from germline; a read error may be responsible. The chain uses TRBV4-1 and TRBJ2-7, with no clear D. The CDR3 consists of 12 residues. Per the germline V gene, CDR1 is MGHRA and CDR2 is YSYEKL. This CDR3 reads CASSQDGYEQYF. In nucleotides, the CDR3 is TGTGCCAGCAGCCAAGATGGTTACGAGCAGTACTTC.

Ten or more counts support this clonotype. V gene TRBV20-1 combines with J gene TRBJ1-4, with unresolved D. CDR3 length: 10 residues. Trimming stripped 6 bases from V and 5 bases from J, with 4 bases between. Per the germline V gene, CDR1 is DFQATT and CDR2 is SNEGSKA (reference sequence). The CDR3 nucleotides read TGCAGTGCGCGCAATGAAAAACTGTTTTTT. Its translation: CSARNEKLFF.

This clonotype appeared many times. The CDR3 protein is CASSLLGQTEAFF. CDR3 coding DNA: TGTGCCAGCAGTTTACTTGGACAGACCGAAGCTTTCTTT. The rearrangement links TRBV27 to TRBJ1-1; maybe TRBD1 (6 bases). This CDR3 spans 13 amino acids. V gave up 2 bases and J gave up 8 bases, with 12 bases separating them. In germline, CDR1 is MNHEY, CDR2 SMNVEV (reference sequence).

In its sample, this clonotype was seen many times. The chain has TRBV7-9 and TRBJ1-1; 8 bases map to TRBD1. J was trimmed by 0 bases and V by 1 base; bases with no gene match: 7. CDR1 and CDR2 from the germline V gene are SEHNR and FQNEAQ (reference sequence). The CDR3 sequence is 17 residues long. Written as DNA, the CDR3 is TGTGCCAGCAGCTTAGGACCTCAGGGGGCGGTGAACACTGAAGCTTTCTTT. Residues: CASSLGPQGAVNTEAFF.

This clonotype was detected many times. The CDR3 DNA reads as TGCAGTGCGGTACCGGGGCCCGGCAACAATGAGCAGTTCTTC. This translates into CSAVPGPGNNEQFF. This chain connects TRBV20-1 to TRBJ2-1; D is possibly TRBD1 or TRBD2 (5 bases each). CDR3 length equals 14 residues. The V gene lost 6 bases and the J gene lost 5 bases, with 17 bases spanning the gap. From germline, CDR1 is DFQATT and CDR2 SNEGSKA (reference sequence).

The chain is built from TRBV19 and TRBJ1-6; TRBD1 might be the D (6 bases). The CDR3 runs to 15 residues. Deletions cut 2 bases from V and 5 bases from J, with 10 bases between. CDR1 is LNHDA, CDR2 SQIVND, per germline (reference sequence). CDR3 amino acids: CASSIQGTDNSPLHF. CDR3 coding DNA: TGTGCCAGTAGTATACAGGGGACGGATAATTCACCCCTCCACTTT. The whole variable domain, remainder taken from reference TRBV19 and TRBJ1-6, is DGGITQSPKYLFRKEGQNVTLSCEQNLNHDAMYWYRQDPGQGLRLIYYSQIVNDFQKGDIAEGYSVSREKKESFPLTVTSAQKNPTAFYLCASSIQGTDNSPLHFGNGTRLTVT.

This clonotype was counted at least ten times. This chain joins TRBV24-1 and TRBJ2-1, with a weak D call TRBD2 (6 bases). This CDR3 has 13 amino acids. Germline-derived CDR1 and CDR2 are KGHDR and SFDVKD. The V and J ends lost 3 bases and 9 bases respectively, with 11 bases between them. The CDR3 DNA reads TGTGCCACCAGTGATGCGGGATGGGTTGAGCAGTTCTTC. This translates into CATSDAGWVEQFF.

The CDR3 DNA reads as TGTGCCAGCAGCTTGGGCAGGTTCTCCTACAATGAGCAGTTCTTC. It yields the protein CASSLGRFSYNEQFF. The V call is TRBV13, the J call TRBJ2-1; D call uncertain. The CDR3 is 15 residues long. In germline, CDR1 is PRHDT, CDR2 FYEKMQ (reference sequence). Trimming shortened V by 3 bases and J by 0 bases, and 9 bases separated the two germline ends. Full variable domain (outside the CDR3, taken from reference TRBV13 and TRBJ2-1): AAGVIQSPRHLIKEKRETATLKCYPIPRHDTVYWYQQGPGQDPQFLISFYEKMQSDKGSIPDRFSAQQFSDYHSELNMSSLELGDSALYFCASSLGRFSYNEQFFGPGTRLTVL.

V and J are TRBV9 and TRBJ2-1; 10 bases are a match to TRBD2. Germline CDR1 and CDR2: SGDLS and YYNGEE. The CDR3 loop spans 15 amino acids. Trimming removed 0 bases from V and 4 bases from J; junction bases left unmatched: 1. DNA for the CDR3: TGTGCCAGCAGCGTAGAACTAGCGGGATACAATGAGCAGTTCTTC. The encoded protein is CASSVELAGYNEQFF.

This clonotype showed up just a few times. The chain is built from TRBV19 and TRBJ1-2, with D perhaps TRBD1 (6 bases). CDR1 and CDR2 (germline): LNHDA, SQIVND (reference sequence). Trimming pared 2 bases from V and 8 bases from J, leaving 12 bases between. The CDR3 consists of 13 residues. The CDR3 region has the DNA TGTGCCAGTAGTATACGGGACACCGGGGGCTACACCTTC. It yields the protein CASSIRDTGGYTF.

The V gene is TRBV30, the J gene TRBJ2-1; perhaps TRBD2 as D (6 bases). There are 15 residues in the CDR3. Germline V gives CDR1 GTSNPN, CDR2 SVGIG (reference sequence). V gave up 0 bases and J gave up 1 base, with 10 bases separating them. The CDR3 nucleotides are TGTGCCTGGAGTGTACTGGGAGGTTCCTACAATGAGCAGTTCTTC. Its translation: CAWSVLGGSYNEQFF.

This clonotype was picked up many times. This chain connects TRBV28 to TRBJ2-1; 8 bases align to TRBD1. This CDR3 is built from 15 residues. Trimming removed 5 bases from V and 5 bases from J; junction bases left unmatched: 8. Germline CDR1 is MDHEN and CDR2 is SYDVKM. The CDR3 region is CASSTQGGVNNEQFF. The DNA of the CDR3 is TGTGCCAGCAGTACACAGGGGGGCGTCAACAATGAGCAGTTCTTC.

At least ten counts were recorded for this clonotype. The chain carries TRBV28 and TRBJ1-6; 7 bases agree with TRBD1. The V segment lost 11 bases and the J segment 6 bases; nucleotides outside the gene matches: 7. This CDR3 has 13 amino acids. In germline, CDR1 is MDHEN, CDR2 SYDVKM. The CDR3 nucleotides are TGTGCCGCAACAGGGGAGGCTAATTCACCCCTCCACTTT. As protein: CAATGEANSPLHF.

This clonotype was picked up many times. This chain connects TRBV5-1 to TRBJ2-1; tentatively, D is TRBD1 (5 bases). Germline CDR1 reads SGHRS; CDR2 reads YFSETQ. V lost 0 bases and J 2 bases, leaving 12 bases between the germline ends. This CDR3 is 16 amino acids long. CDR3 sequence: CASSLARRVPYNEQFF. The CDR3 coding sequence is TGCGCCAGCAGCTTGGCCCGCAGGGTCCCCTACAATGAGCAGTTCTTC.

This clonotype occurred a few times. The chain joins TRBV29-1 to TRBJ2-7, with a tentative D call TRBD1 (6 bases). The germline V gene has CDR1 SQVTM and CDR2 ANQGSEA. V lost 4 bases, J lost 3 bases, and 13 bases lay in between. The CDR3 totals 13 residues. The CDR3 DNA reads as TGCAGCGTTGCCCAGGACAGCAACTACGAGCAGTACTTC. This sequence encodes CSVAQDSNYEQYF.

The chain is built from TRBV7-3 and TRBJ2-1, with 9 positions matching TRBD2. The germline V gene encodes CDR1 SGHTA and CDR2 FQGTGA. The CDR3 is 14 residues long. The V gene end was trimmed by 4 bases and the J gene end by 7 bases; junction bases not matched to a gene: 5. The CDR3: CASSSGLAKNEQFF. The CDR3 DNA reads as TGTGCCAGCAGCTCCGGACTAGCGAAGAATGAGCAGTTCTTC.

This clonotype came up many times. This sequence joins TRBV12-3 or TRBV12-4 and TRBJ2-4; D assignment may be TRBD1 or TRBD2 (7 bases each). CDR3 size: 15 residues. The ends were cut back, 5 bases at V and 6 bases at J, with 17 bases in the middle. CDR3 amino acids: CASSPSGRGRNIQYF. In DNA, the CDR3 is TGTGCCAGCAGTCCCTCGGGGAGGGGGCGAAACATTCAGTACTTC.

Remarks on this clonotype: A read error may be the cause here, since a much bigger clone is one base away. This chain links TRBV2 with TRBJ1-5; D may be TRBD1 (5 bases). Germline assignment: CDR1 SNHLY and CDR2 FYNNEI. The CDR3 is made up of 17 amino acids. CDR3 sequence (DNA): TGTGCCAGCATTGAAAGCAGGGCAGATGCTAGCAATCAGCCCCAGCATTTT. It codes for CASIESRADASNQPQHF.

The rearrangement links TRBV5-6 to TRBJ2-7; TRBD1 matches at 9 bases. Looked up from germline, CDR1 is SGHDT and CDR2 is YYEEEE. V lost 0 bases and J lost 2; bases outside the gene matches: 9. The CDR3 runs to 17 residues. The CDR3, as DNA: TGTGCCAGCAGCTTGGAGGTACACCGGGACAGGGCCTACGAGCAGTACTTC. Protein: CASSLEVHRDRAYEQYF.